A selection of T cell receptor beta chains follows, all from one sample in a study of shared clonotypes between healthy human individuals. Assay: immunoSEQ multiplex PCR; the TCRdb copy retains only in-frame clones and omits some. Of about 2.1 million clones in the sample, over 85% were seen once. The sample consisted of naive CD8+ T cells from PBMCs. Source of these receptors: a man between 18 and 29 years old in good health. Some clones in this sample may be carry-over from other donors' samples. CDR3s include the opening cysteine and the closing phenylalanine or tryptophan. Fields, in order: V gene, J gene, CDR3 protein.

TRBV5-4	TRBJ2-1	CASSLGSGAGEQFF
TRBV9	TRBJ1-2	CASSVGVLGAGYGYTF
TRBV7-6	TRBJ2-1	CASSYHYRDRVGGNEQFF
TRBV9	TRBJ2-5	CASSAGQPQETQYF
TRBV5-1	TRBJ2-7	CASSSRYEQYF
TRBV5-1	TRBJ2-1	CASSPGLAGIVVDLQFF
TRBV11-3	TRBJ1-1	CATRRLKDMNTEAFF
TRBV9	TRBJ2-5	CASSASLAGDRETQYF
TRBV6-4	TRBJ2-3	CASRLREVPTDTQYF
TRBV9	TRBJ2-1	CASSPGGGEQFF